This T cell receptor beta chain came from a study of T cell responses to AZD1222 COVID-19 vaccine. About the research overall: Investigators merged groups given second doses at roughly 4 or roughly 12 weeks.

Here immunoSEQ multiplex PCR was the method, and the copy in TCRdb shows in-frame clones only, minus some. The repertoire holds roughly 120,000 clones, with approximately 90% as singletons. Study-level results: Dominant CD4 TCR responses targeted spike regions 160-218 and 743-854. Only a handful of AZD1222 recipients, five to seven in all, had baseline seropositivity. Donors were chiefly white British, with a greater number of females, and clonal diversity was perhaps underestimated.

Turning to this clone: The antigen remains unidentified.

This TCR was recovered from an adult in good health. This specimen was peripheral blood, taken on day 0 of AZD1222 vaccination.

The CDR3 nucleotides are TGTGCCAGCAGCCGGGGTCAGCGGGGGGGCCGAGATACGCAGTATTTT. It specifies CASSRGQRGGRDTQYF. The J gene is TRBJ2-3, the V gene TRBV5-4; 10 bases agree with TRBD2. This CDR3 has 16 amino acids. With V trimmed by 4 bases and J by 5 bases, 10 bases remained unmatched. Germline lookup yields CDR1 SGHNT and CDR2 YYREEE (reference sequence).